This T cell receptor (beta chain) was recovered during a study of early T cells in non-severe SARS-CoV-2 infection. The CDR3 consists of 18 residues. V lost 0 bases to trimming and J lost 6 bases, with 24 bases between them. In germline, CDR1 is DFQATT, CDR2 SNEGSKA (reference sequence). Turning to this clonotype: Its specificity is unknown.

Study results and limitations: A preference for anti-spike CD8 responses marked VDJdb matching, which missed private and CD4 specificities.

The TCR library protocol attached unique molecular identifiers to the individual cDNA molecules. TCRdb re-derived calls from the 5' RACE reads in MiXCR, one entry per CDR3 protein. This sample has 50,000 to 80,000 distinct CDR3 sequences, with 4.9% found just once. The chain combines TRBV20-1 with TRBJ1-5, with a possible D match to TRBD1 (6 bases). Sequenced input: whole blood. This TCR was sampled from an adult who was a healthcare worker with PCR-confirmed SARS-CoV-2 infection or an uninfected control (not recorded which). The CDR3, as DNA: TGCAGTGCTAGAGACCTACGTCAGGGGCGTGGATATGGTCAGCCCCAGCATTTT. This encodes CSARDLRQGRGYGQPQHF.